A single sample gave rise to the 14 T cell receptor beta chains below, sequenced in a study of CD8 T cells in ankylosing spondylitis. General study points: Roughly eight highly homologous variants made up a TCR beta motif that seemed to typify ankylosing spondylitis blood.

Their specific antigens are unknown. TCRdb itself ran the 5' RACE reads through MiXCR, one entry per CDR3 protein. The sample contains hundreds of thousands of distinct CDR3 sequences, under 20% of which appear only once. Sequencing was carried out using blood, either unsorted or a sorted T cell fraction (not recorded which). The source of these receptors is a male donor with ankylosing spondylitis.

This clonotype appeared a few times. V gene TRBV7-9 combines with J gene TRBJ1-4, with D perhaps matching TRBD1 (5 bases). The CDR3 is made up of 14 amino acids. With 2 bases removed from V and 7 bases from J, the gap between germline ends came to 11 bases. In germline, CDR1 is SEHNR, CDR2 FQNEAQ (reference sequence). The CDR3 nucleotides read TGTGCCAGCAGCTTATCGGTGCAGGGTGAAAAACTGTTTTTT. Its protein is CASSLSVQGEKLFF.

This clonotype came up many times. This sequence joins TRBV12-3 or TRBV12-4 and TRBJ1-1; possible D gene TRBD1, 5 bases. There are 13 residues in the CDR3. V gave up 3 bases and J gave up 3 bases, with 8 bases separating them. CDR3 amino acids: CASSFREDTEAFF. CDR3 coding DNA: TGTGCCAGCAGTTTCAGGGAGGACACTGAAGCTTTCTTT.

As DNA, the CDR3 is TGCAGTGCGGAGAGGGGACTAGCGAATGCCTACGAGCAGTACTTC. Translation gives CSAERGLANAYEQYF. The chain has TRBV20-1 and TRBJ2-7, with 10 bases fitting TRBD2. V lost 6 bases, J lost 2 bases, and 10 bases stayed unmatched. The CDR3 sequence is 15 residues long. Per germline, CDR1 DFQATT and CDR2 SNEGSKA (reference sequence).

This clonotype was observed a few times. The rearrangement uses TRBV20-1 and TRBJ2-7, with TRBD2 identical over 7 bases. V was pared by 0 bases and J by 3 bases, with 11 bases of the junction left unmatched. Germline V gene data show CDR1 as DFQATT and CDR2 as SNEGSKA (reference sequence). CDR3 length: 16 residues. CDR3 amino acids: CSARDVGEGSFYEQYF. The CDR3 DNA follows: TGCAGTGCTAGAGATGTAGGGGAGGGGAGCTTCTACGAGCAGTACTTC.

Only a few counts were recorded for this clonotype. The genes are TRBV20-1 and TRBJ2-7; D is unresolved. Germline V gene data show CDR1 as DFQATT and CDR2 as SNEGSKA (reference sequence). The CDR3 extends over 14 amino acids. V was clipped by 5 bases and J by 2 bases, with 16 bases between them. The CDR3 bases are TGCAGTGCTGCCCTCCCCGTACAGACCTACGAGCAGTACTTC. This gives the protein CSAALPVQTYEQYF.

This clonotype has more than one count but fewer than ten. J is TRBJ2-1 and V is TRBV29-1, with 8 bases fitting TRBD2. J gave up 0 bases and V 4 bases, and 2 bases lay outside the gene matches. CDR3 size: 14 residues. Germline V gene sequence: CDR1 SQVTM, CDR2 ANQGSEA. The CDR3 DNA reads TGCAGCGTTGTGGCGGGGGGCTCCTACAATGAGCAGTTCTTC. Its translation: CSVVAGGSYNEQFF.

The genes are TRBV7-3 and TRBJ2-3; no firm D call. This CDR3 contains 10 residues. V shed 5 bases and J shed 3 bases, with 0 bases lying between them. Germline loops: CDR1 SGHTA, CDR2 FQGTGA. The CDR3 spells CASSTDTQYF. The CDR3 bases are TGTGCCAGCAGCACAGATACGCAGTATTTT.

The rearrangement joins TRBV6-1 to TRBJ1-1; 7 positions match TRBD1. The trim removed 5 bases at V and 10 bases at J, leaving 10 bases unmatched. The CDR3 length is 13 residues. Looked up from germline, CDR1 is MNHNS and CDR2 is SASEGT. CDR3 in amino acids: CASSTRTGWAAFF. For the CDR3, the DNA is TGTGCCAGCAGTACCCGGACAGGATGGGCAGCTTTCTTT.

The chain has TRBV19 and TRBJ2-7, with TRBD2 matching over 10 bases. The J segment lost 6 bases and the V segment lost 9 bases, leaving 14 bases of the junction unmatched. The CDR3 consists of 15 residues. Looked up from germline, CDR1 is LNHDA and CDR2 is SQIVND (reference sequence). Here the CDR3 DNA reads TGTGCCAGCTACGCGTGGCTAGCGGGGGAATGCGAGCAGTACTTC. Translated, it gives CASYAWLAGECEQYF.

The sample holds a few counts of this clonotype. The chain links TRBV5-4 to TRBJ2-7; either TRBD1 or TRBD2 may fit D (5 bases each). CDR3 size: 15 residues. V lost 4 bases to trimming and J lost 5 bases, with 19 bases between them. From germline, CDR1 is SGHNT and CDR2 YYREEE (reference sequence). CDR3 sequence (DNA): TGTGCCAGCAGCCCTGGGGGTGGTCAGTTCGACGAGCAGTACTTC. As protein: CASSPGGGQFDEQYF.

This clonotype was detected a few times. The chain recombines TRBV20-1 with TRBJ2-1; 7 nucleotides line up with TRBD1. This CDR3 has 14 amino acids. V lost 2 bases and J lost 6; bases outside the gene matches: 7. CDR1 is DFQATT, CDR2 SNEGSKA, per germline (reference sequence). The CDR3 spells CSARSRTGGNEQFF. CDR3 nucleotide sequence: TGCAGTGCTAGATCCAGGACAGGAGGCAATGAGCAGTTCTTC.

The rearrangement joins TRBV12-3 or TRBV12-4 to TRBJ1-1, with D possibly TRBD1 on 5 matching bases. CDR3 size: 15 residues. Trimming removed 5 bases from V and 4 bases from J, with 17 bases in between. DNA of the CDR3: TGTGCCAGCAGTCGGGGACTGATAGGGATCACTGAAGCTTTCTTT. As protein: CASSRGLIGITEAFF.

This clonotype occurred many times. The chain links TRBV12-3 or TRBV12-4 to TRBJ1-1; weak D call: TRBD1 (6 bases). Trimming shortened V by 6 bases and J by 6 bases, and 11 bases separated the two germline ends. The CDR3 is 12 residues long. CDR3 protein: CASSRQVAEAFF. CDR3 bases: TGTGCCAGCAGCAGACAGGTGGCTGAAGCTTTCTTT.

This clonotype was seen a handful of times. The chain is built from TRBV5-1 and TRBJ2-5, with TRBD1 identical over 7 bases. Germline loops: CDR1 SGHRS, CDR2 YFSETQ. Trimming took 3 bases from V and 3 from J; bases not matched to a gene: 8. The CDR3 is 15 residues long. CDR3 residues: CASSWGTVGEETQYF. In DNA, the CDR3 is TGCGCCAGCAGCTGGGGGACAGTGGGGGAAGAGACCCAGTACTTC. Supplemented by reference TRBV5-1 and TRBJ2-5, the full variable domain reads KAGVTQTPRYLIKTRGQQVTLSCSPISGHRSVSWYQQTPGQGLQFLFEYFSETQRNKGNFPGRFSGRQFSNSRSEMNVSTLELGDSALYLCASSWGTVGEETQYFGPGTRLLVL.